Below, one T cell receptor (beta chain) is given with its context. The data derive from a study of blood T cell repertoires in COVID-19. Profiled with immunoSEQ multiplex PCR; TCRdb holds only in-frame clones, not every one. The table has some 240,000 clones, more than 65% seen once. V was cut by 1 base and J by 6 bases, with 10 bases left in between. The CDR3 is 15 amino acids. Germline-derived CDR1 and CDR2 are SGHAT and FQNNGV. This clonotype was sampled from a woman in her forties who had recovered from COVID-19. This sequence joins TRBV11-2 and TRBJ1-6; D is possibly TRBD1 (6 bases). Source material: peripheral blood. The CDR3: CASSLAGTTNSPLHF. CDR3 DNA sequence: TGTGCCAGCAGCTTAGCCGGGACAACTAATTCACCCCTCCACTTT.